This T cell receptor beta chain is drawn from a study of T cell repertoires in cytomegalovirus infection. Study at large: Recently identified HLA-C-restricted CMV epitopes were used, and well-studied HLA-B-restricted CMV epitopes were used as well. From public TCR beta signatures came an indication of both CMV infection and matching HLA type.

Germline CDR1 and CDR2: SGHVS and FNYEAQ. V lost 4 bases and J lost 6, with 10 bases in between. The CDR3 loop spans 13 amino acids. With respect to this clonotype: Its antigen is currently unknown.

General study results and limits: Identification of carriers of CMV plus the relevant HLA was performed using cumulative public TCR beta family frequency. What dominated the ex vivo response were HLA-C-restricted CMV-specific TCR beta clonotypes.

MiXCR, applied by TCRdb to the reads, yields one record per CDR3 protein. The sample records approximately 500,000 distinct CDR3 sequences, about 33% being singletons. The sequenced sample was cultured PBMCs, obtained from culture after CMV antigen stimulation. The origin of this receptor is a human donor in good health (CMV status not recorded). Some clones in this sample may be carry-over from other donors' samples. The chain combines TRBV7-6 with TRBJ1-5; D uncertain. DNA for the CDR3: TGTGCCAGCAGCTCCCAAAGAGGTCAGCCCCAGCATTTT. Amino acid sequence: CASSSQRGQPQHF.